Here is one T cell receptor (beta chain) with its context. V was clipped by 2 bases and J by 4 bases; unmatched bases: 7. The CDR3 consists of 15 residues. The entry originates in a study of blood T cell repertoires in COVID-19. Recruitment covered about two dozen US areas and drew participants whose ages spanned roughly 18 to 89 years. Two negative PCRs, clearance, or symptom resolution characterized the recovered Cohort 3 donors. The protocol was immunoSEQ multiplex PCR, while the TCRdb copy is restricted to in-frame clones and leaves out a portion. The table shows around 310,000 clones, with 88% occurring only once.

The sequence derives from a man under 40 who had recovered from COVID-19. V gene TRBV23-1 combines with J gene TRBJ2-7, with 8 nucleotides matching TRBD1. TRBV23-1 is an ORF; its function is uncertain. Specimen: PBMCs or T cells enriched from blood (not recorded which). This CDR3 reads CASSQRTGFLYEQYF. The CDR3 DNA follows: TGCGCCAGCAGTCAACGGACAGGGTTCTTGTACGAGCAGTACTTC.